One sample yielded the 13 T cell receptor beta chains listed below, sequenced in a study of blood T cells in healthy people across ages (dated by TCRdb to 2015 to 2017). The library was obtained by 5' RACE. The sample was run on an Illumina HiSeq 2500. The second PCR ran for about 6 to 12 cycles and used a J-beta primer mix along with a sample-barcoded 5' primer. TCRdb redid the processing of the public reads, applying fastp at Q25 and MiXCR, and retained in-frame beta chains. Each entry merges the rows of one CDR3 protein and shows their most common DNA and genes. The sample has approximately 770,000 distinct CDR3 sequences on record, about three fifths of them singletons. The ten largest clones represent approximately 20% of the sample. The specimen was blood. These receptors were collected from a man aged 30-40 years in good health.

The V call is TRBV20-1, the J call TRBJ2-7, with TRBD1 identical over 7 bases. V was pared by 3 bases and J by 6 bases, with 11 bases of the junction left unmatched. The CDR3 covers 14 residues. Germline lookup yields CDR1 DFQATT and CDR2 SNEGSKA (reference sequence). The CDR3 reads CSARKAGTEAEQYF. In DNA, the CDR3 is TGCAGTGCTAGGAAAGCCGGGACAGAGGCCGAGCAGTACTTC.

The J gene is TRBJ2-7, the V gene TRBV10-3, with D unclear. CDR3 length equals 15 residues. V was shortened by 2 bases and J by 0 bases, with 11 bases between the two germline ends. Germline V gene sequence: CDR1 ENHRY, CDR2 SYGVKD. The CDR3 here is CAISEVSLSSYEQYF. The CDR3 DNA sequence: TGTGCCATCAGTGAGGTCAGTTTGAGCTCCTACGAGCAGTACTTC.

This clonotype turned up a few times. The chain joins TRBV5-6 to TRBJ2-7; 10 bases fit TRBD1. V lost 7 bases and J lost 2; bases outside the gene matches: 3. Germline V gene sequence: CDR1 SGHDT, CDR2 YYEEEE. The CDR3 runs 13 residues. The CDR3 loop is CASWDRGAYEQYF. In DNA, the CDR3 is TGTGCCAGCTGGGACAGGGGAGCCTACGAGCAGTACTTC.

This chain joins TRBV15 and TRBJ2-1; possibly TRBD2 for D (5 bases). Per germline, CDR1 LNHNV and CDR2 YYDKDF (reference sequence). V lost 3 bases, J lost 10 bases, and 13 bases lay in between. The CDR3 covers 13 residues. The CDR3 spells CATSRSREAEQFF. CDR3 bases: TGTGCCACCAGCAGGTCCCGGGAAGCGGAGCAGTTCTTC.

This chain links TRBV30 with TRBJ1-2; 10 positions agree with TRBD1. CDR1 and CDR2 (germline): GTSNPN, SVGIG (reference sequence). The CDR3 spans 15 residues. V shed 5 bases and J 4 bases; nucleotides not matched to a gene: 10. The CDR3 DNA sequence: TGTGCCTGGCGACGCCGGGACAGGGGTGTCTATGGCTACACCTTC. It codes for CAWRRRDRGVYGYTF. The full variable domain, its missing parts supplied by reference TRBV30 and TRBJ1-2, is SQTIHQWPATLVQPVGSPLSLECTVEGTSNPNLYWYRQAAGRGLQLLFYSVGIGQISSEVPQNLSASRPQDRQFILSSKKLLLSDSGFYLCAWRRRDRGVYGYTFGSGTRLTVV.

This sequence joins TRBV6-1 and TRBJ2-7; possibly TRBD1 for D (6 bases). Germline V CDR1 and CDR2: MNHNS, SASEGT. The CDR3 contains 15 residues. V was cut by 6 bases and J by 5 bases, with 20 bases left in between. The CDR3 is CASRMSGQITNEQYF. The CDR3, as DNA: TGTGCCAGCAGGATGTCCGGACAGATCACCAACGAGCAGTACTTC.

This rearrangement joins TRBV28 to TRBJ2-7; D unresolved. V was trimmed by 7 bases and J by 2 bases, leaving 12 bases between them. The germline V gene has CDR1 MDHEN and CDR2 SYDVKM. The CDR3 consists of 13 residues. The CDR3 loop is CASTRWRPYEQYF. The CDR3 coding sequence is TGTGCCAGCACGAGGTGGCGGCCCTACGAGCAGTACTTC.

This clonotype turned up a few times. This chain uses TRBV9 with TRBJ2-3; no reliable D call. The CDR3 contains 12 residues. V dropped 7 bases and J dropped 5 bases, with 11 bases sitting between them. CDR1 SGDLS and CDR2 YYNGEE come from the germline V gene. As DNA, the CDR3 is TGTGCCAGCTCCAGGACGATAGATACGCAGTATTTT. Protein: CASSRTIDTQYF.

This clonotype was picked up a small number of times. The chain is built from TRBV7-2 and TRBJ2-7, with TRBD2 matching 9 bases. This CDR3 region has 14 residues. Trimming at V came to 4 bases and at J to 5 bases, leaving 6 bases not matched to a gene. CDR1 SGHTA and CDR2 FQGNSA come from the germline V gene. CDR3 in DNA: TGTGCCAGCAGCTCTACTAGCGGGTGGGACGAGCAGTACTTC. It is translated as CASSSTSGWDEQYF.

The chain is built from TRBV7-9 and TRBJ2-7; 9 positions agree with TRBD1. The length of the CDR3 is 16 residues. J lost 0 bases, V lost 5 bases, and 8 bases had no gene match. Per germline, CDR1 SEHNR and CDR2 FQNEAQ (reference sequence). CDR3 bases: TGTGCCAGCAGCCCTAGACAGGGGGGAAGCTCCTACGAGCAGTACTTC. Its translation: CASSPRQGGSSYEQYF.

This clonotype has a handful of counts. V gene TRBV7-2 combines with J gene TRBJ1-5, with no clear D. There are 14 residues in the CDR3. The germline V and J ends were trimmed by 0 bases and 7 bases, with 10 bases remaining between them. Germline V gene sequence: CDR1 SGHTA, CDR2 FQGNSA. This CDR3 is CASSLAVGVQPQHF. The CDR3 nucleotides are TGTGCCAGCAGCTTAGCGGTGGGAGTGCAGCCCCAGCATTTT.

The gene calls are TRBV29-1 and TRBJ1-2; unclear D gene. Trimming cost V 4 bases and J 2 bases, with 11 bases left between them. This CDR3 has 13 residues. Germline V gene data show CDR1 as SQVTM and CDR2 as ANQGSEA. The CDR3 region is CSVGVGGNYGYTF. The DNA of the CDR3 is TGCAGCGTTGGTGTAGGCGGGAACTATGGCTACACCTTC.

This chain joins TRBV7-2 and TRBJ2-6; 8 nucleotides line up with TRBD1. This CDR3 has 17 amino acids. Trimming removed 1 base from V and 2 bases from J; junction bases left unmatched: 4. Germline CDR1 SGHTA, CDR2 FQGNSA. The CDR3: CASSLVAGGPGANVLTF. The CDR3 DNA reads as TGTGCCAGCAGCTTAGTGGCAGGGGGCCCTGGGGCCAACGTCCTGACTTTC. The variable domain in full, with the rest retrieved from reference TRBV7-2 and TRBJ2-6, is GAGVSQSPSNKVTEKGKDVELRCDPISGHTALYWYRQSLGQGLEFLIYFQGNSAPDKSGLPSDRFSAERTGGSVSTLTIQRTQQEDSAVYLCASSLVAGGPGANVLTFGAGSRLTVL.